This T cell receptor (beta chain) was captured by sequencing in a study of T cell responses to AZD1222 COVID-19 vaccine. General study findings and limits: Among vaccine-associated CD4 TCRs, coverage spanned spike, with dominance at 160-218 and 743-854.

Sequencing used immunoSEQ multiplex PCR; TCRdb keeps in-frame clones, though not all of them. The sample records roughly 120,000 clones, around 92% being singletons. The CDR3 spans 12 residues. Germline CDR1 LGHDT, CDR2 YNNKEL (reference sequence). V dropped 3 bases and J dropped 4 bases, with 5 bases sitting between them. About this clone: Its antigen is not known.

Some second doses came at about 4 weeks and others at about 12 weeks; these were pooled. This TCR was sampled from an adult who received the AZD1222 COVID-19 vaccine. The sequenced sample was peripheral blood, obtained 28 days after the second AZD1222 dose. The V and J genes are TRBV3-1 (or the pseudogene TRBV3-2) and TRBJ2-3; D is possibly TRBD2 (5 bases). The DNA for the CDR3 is TGTGCCAGCAGCCACGGGGCAGATACGCAGTATTTT. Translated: CASSHGADTQYF.